The 19 T cell receptor beta chains below were found in one sample sequenced in a study of early T cells in non-severe SARS-CoV-2 infection. TCRdb re-derived calls from the 5' RACE reads in MiXCR, one entry per CDR3 protein. Of roughly 25,000 distinct CDR3 sequences in the sample, 3.5% to 5.5% are singletons; the top ten hold more than 15%. The sample taken for sequencing was whole blood. The receptors were gathered from an adult who was a healthcare worker with PCR-confirmed SARS-CoV-2 infection or an uninfected control (not recorded which).

In this sample, this clonotype turned up a few times. The V call is TRBV5-1, the J call TRBJ1-2, with no clear D. The germline V gene encodes CDR1 SGHRS and CDR2 YFSETQ. The V end lost 0 bases, the J end lost 5 bases, and 5 bases lay between the germline ends. CDR3 length: 12 amino acids. CDR3 DNA sequence: TGCGCCAGCAGCTTGGACAGTTATGGCTACACCTTC. It codes for CASSLDSYGYTF.

Turning to this clonotype: Being one base from a much bigger clone, this may be a read error. V and J are TRBV12-3 or TRBV12-4 and TRBJ2-1; possible D gene TRBD2, 6 bases. V lost 10 bases, J lost 8 bases, and 21 bases lay in between. The CDR3 spans 14 residues. For the CDR3, the DNA is TGTGCCACCCTATCGAACGGGAGTTCCCATGAGCAGTTCTTC. Translated: CATLSNGSSHEQFF.

This clonotype was counted ten times or more. The V call is TRBV29-1, the J call TRBJ2-5, with 9 bases aligning to TRBD2. Trimming removed 7 bases from V and 2 bases from J; junction bases left unmatched: 5. The CDR3 runs to 13 residues. CDR1 is SQVTM, CDR2 ANQGSEA, per germline. CDR3 coding DNA: TGCAGCGCCGGACTAGCGAAGCAAGAGACCCAGTACTTC. It is translated as CSAGLAKQETQYF.

This clonotype was counted ten times or more. This sequence joins TRBV5-5 and TRBJ1-5, with a tentative D call TRBD1 (6 bases). This CDR3 has 15 amino acids. Trimming took 2 bases from V and 0 from J, leaving 9 bases between them. Germline-derived CDR1 and CDR2 are SGHKS and YYEKEE (reference sequence). CDR3 residues: CASSLGTTSNQPQHF. CDR3 nucleotide sequence: TGTGCCAGCAGCTTAGGGACAACTAGCAATCAGCCCCAGCATTTT.

Notes on this clonotype: This may be a read error: a much more frequent sequence differs by one nucleotide. This is likely a read error, given that the CDR3 carries no conserved phenylalanine or tryptophan at its end. The V and J genes are TRBV4-3 and TRBJ2-7; no clear D gene. CDR1 and CDR2 (germline): LGHNA, YSLEER. The V gene lost 2 bases and the J gene lost 5 bases, with 10 bases spanning the gap. The CDR3 sequence is 13 residues long. For the CDR3, the DNA is TGCGCCAGCAGCCAAAGTTTGTCGGACGAGCAGTACTCC. This translates into CASSQSLSDEQYS.

This clonotype was counted many times. The chain joins TRBV7-2 to TRBJ2-3; 7 nucleotides align to TRBD2. V was clipped by 2 bases and J by 4 bases; unmatched bases: 3. CDR3 length: 14 amino acids. CDR1 is SGHTA and CDR2 is FQGNSA in the germline V gene. Here the CDR3 reads CASSLSSGADTQYF. As DNA, the CDR3 is TGTGCCAGCAGCTTATCTAGCGGCGCAGATACGCAGTATTTT.

There are many counts of this clonotype. The CDR3 loop reads CSASLHEQFF. CDR3 bases: TGCAGTGCTAGTCTTCATGAGCAGTTCTTC. V usage is TRBV20-1 and J usage is TRBJ2-1; no definite D call. Trimming took 3 bases from V and 8 from J, leaving 5 bases between them. From germline, CDR1 is DFQATT and CDR2 SNEGSKA (reference sequence). The CDR3 contains 10 residues.

This clonotype was seen ten or more times. The chain carries TRBV4-3 and TRBJ2-1; 10 bases are a match to TRBD2. Germline V lookup: CDR1 LGHNA, CDR2 YSLEER. Germline trimming cut 1 base from V and 2 bases from J; bases unmatched to any gene: 11. This CDR3 is built from 19 residues. The CDR3 bases are TGCGCCAGCAGCCAAGTAGTACTAGCGGGAACCACCACCTACAATGAGCAGTTCTTC. It codes for CASSQVVLAGTTTYNEQFF.

This clonotype was picked up a small number of times. This rearrangement joins TRBV18 to TRBJ1-6, with D maybe TRBD1 (6 bases). Trimming pared 2 bases from V and 14 bases from J, leaving 16 bases between. CDR3 length equals 14 residues. Germline CDR1 and CDR2: KGHSH and LQKENI. DNA of the CDR3: TGTGCCAGCTCACCAGGGGGACACCTTATCACCCTCCACTTT. Protein: CASSPGGHLITLHF.

Only a few counts were recorded for this clonotype. J is TRBJ2-2 and V is TRBV4-1; D call uncertain. Per germline, CDR1 MGHRA and CDR2 YSYEKL. This CDR3 region has 13 residues. V dropped 4 bases and J dropped 7 bases, with 10 bases sitting between them. CDR3 nucleotide sequence: TGCGCCAGCAGCCCCCTGTTGGACGGGGAGCTGTTTTTT. Translating gives CASSPLLDGELFF.

This clonotype was observed at least ten times. V and J are TRBV6-5 and TRBJ2-7; D not certain. Germline V lookup: CDR1 MNHEY, CDR2 SVGAGI. CDR3 length: 14 amino acids. V lost 0 bases, J lost 7 bases, and 13 bases lay in between. CDR3 DNA sequence: TGTGCCAGCAGTTACTCTGCCCGCCGACGGGAGCAGTACTTC. It encodes CASSYSARRREQYF.

This clonotype was counted at least ten times. The chain uses TRBV29-1 and TRBJ1-1; D gene unclear. Germline V gives CDR1 SQVTM, CDR2 ANQGSEA. Trimming took off 4 bases at V and 4 bases at J, with 7 bases between the two ends. The CDR3 is made up of 11 amino acids. CDR3 in amino acids: CSVARVTEAFF. The CDR3 region has the DNA TGCAGCGTTGCACGAGTCACTGAAGCTTTCTTT.

This clonotype was detected ten times or more. The rearrangement joins TRBV29-1 to TRBJ2-7; D unclear. V was shortened by 2 bases and J by 0 bases, with 5 bases between the two germline ends. The CDR3 sequence is 12 residues long. The germline gives CDR1 SQVTM, CDR2 ANQGSEA. CDR3 amino acids: CSVETVSYEQYF. The DNA of the CDR3 is TGCAGCGTTGAAACGGTCTCCTACGAGCAGTACTTC.

This clonotype has at least ten counts. The J gene is TRBJ1-1, the V gene TRBV7-9, with 7 bases lining up with TRBD1. The J segment lost 0 bases and the V segment lost 8 bases, leaving 3 bases of the junction unmatched. CDR3 size: 13 residues. CDR1 and CDR2 from the germline V gene are SEHNR and FQNEAQ (reference sequence). CDR3 sequence reads: CASGTDVNTEAFF. CDR3 DNA: TGTGCCAGCGGGACAGATGTGAACACTGAAGCTTTCTTT.

By share of the sample, this clonotype is medium-sized. The chain has TRBV7-8 and TRBJ1-5; D not certain. Germline V gene data show CDR1 as SGHVS and CDR2 as FQNEAQ. V was cut by 1 base and J by 6 bases, with 13 bases left in between. The length of the CDR3 is 15 residues. CDR3: CASSLDAGGGQPQHF. The CDR3 DNA is TGTGCCAGCAGCTTAGATGCGGGAGGCGGTCAGCCCCAGCATTTT. Looking up the rest from reference TRBV7-8 and TRBJ1-5 gives the full variable domain: GAGVSQSPRYKVAKRGQDVALRCDPISGHVSLFWYQQALGQGPEFLTYFQNEAQLDKSGLPSDRFFAERPEGSVSTLKIQRTQQEDSAVYLCASSLDAGGGQPQHFGDGTRLSIL.

This clonotype has ten or more counts. The genes are TRBV6-1 and TRBJ2-7; D unclear. Trimming shortened V by 2 bases and J by 3 bases, and 11 bases separated the two germline ends. The CDR3 is 14 amino acids. Germline V gene sequence: CDR1 MNHNS, CDR2 SASEGT. CDR3 sequence reads: CASSELDSGYEQYF. CDR3 DNA: TGTGCCAGCAGTGAACTAGACTCAGGCTACGAGCAGTACTTC.

This clonotype was observed at least ten times. The chain employs TRBV7-3 and TRBJ2-1; D gene unclear. The V end was cut by 1 base, the J end by 2 bases, with 12 bases between. This CDR3 is built from 16 residues. The germline V gene has CDR1 SGHTA and CDR2 FQGTGA. CDR3 in DNA: TGTGCCAGCAGCTTAAGACCCGCGAAACCCTACAATGAGCAGTTCTTC. As protein: CASSLRPAKPYNEQFF.

This clonotype appeared many times. V and J are TRBV7-9 and TRBJ2-2, with 11 bases that match TRBD2. V gave up 7 bases and J gave up 7 bases; unmatched junction bases: 5. The CDR3 sequence is 14 residues long. Germline V gene lookup returns CDR1 SEHNR and CDR2 FQNEAQ (reference sequence). CDR3 DNA sequence: TGTGCCAGCATGACTAGCGGGACGTACGGGGAGCTGTTTTTT. Amino acids: CASMTSGTYGELFF.

This clonotype was counted at least ten times. In DNA, the CDR3 is TGTGCCTGGAGTGCCCTCAGGGGGGATTCACCCCTCCACTTT. As protein: CAWSALRGDSPLHF. V and J are TRBV30 and TRBJ1-6, with TRBD1 matching over 7 bases. V lost 1 base to trimming and J lost 8 bases; unmatched junction nucleotides: 5. Per germline, CDR1 GTSNPN and CDR2 SVGIG (reference sequence). The CDR3 has 14 amino acids.